This is a list of T cell receptor beta chains from one sample in a study of cytomegalovirus exposure and HLA in healthy donors. Measured with immunoSEQ multiplex PCR; TCRdb has only the in-frame clones, and not every one. This table has 150,000 to 200,000 clones, around three quarters appearing once. The source material was PBMCs. These receptors were collected from a woman in her twenties or thirties in good health and CMV-seropositive. Each CDR3 is given with its conserved first and last residue. The order of the fields is CDR3 length, J gene, V gene, D gene, clone size, CDR3 DNA, CDR3 protein. The D gene is left open where the match is weak. Size tells how often a clone was seen (once, few, many) or the class of an expanded clone, and some rows leave it out.

14 TRBJ2-7 TRBV28 TRBD1 few TGTGCCAGCAGGCCACCGGGACAGGCCTACGAGCAGTACTTC CASRPPGQAYEQYF
15 TRBJ1-6 TRBV5-5 TRBD1 NA TGTGCCAGCAGGGGGTCCGGGACAGCTAATTCACCCCTCCACTTT CASRGSGTANSPLHF
14 TRBJ2-7 TRBV7-6 NA NA TGTGCCAGCAGCGACCGGGTGACGGGAGAAGAGCAGTACTTC CASSDRVTGEEQYF
17 TRBJ2-6 TRBV7-8 TRBD1 NA TGTGCCAGCAGCTGGGGACAGGCCCGCTCTGGGGCCAACGTCCTGACTTTC CASSWGQARSGANVLTF
16 TRBJ2-1 TRBV11-3 TRBD2 NA TGTGCCAGCAGCTCGCGAGCGGGAGGGTCTTACAATGAGCAGTTCTTC CASSSRAGGSYNEQFF
18 TRBJ2-7 TRBV7-9 TRBD2 once TGTGCCAGCAGCTTATTTACTAGCGGGGGATCGTCCTATGGCGAGCAGTACTTC CASSLFTSGGSSYGEQYF
15 TRBJ2-7 TRBV28 TRBD1 NA TGTGCCAGCAGAGGGGCCGGGACAGGGTCTTACGAGCAGTACTTC CASRGAGTGSYEQYF
16 TRBJ1-4 TRBV13 NA NA TGTGCCAGCAGCTTTGGCAGGGGCGCAACTAATGAAAAACTGTTTTTT CASSFGRGATNEKLFF
13 TRBJ1-1 TRBV10-3 NA NA TGTGCCATCAGTGAGTCCCTAGCCTCCCGGGCTTTCTTT CAISESLASRAFF
14 TRBJ2-5 TRBV5-4 NA NA TGTGCCAGCAGCTTGGAGCCGGACCAAGAGACCCAGTACTTC CASSLEPDQETQYF
15 TRBJ1-5 TRBV4-3 NA NA TGCGCCAGCAGCCAAGGTATGGCAGACAATCAGCCCCAGCATTTT CASSQGMADNQPQHF
15 TRBJ1-4 TRBV7-9 NA NA TGTGCCAGCAGCTTAGTTCAGGCCGGGAAAGAAAAACTGTTTTTT CASSLVQAGKEKLFF
19 TRBJ2-1 TRBV9 TRBD2 NA TGTGCCAGCAGCGTAGAGGGACTAGCGGGGGGAGGTCCCTACAATGAGCAGTTCTTC CASSVEGLAGGGPYNEQFF
15 TRBJ2-2 TRBV7-6 TRBD2 NA TGTGCCAGCAGCTTGATTCAGGGAGGGACCGGGGAGCTGTTTTTT CASSLIQGGTGELFF
11 TRBJ1-1 TRBV7-8 NA NA TGTGCCAGCAGCTCCCGGTATGAAGCTTTCTTT CASSSRYEAFF
14 TRBJ1-2 TRBV11-2 NA NA TGTGCCAGCAGCGATCTTCAGGGTCGCCTTGGCTACACCTTC CASSDLQGRLGYTF
17 TRBJ2-2 TRBV9 NA NA TGTGCCAGCAGCGCTCCCGGAGAGACTCCTTTGCCCGGGGAGCTGTTTTTT CASSAPGETPLPGELFF
16 TRBJ1-2 TRBV7-9 NA NA TGTGCCAGCAGCCCGGACAGAGCCACTATATCGGATGGCTACACCTTC CASSPDRATISDGYTF
15 TRBJ2-1 TRBV9 TRBD1 few TGTGCCAGCAGTGAGACAGGGGGCGCTTACAATGAGCAGTTCTTC CASSETGGAYNEQFF
14 TRBJ1-1 TRBV5-1 NA few TGCGCCAGCAGCTTTTACAGGGACGAAGGTGAAGCTTTCTTT CASSFYRDEGEAFF
15 TRBJ1-1 TRBV14 TRBD1 NA TGTGCCAGCAGCCAGGGACAGGGTTCGAACACTGAAGCTTTCTTT CASSQGQGSNTEAFF
14 TRBJ1-2 TRBV19 TRBD1 NA TGTGCCAGTAGTATGCCAGGGGGAGACTATGGCTACACCTTC CASSMPGGDYGYTF
14 TRBJ1-4 TRBV19 TRBD1 NA TGTGCCAGTAGTATCGGGACAGGGAATGAAAAACTGTTTTTT CASSIGTGNEKLFF
18 TRBJ2-3 TRBV25-1 NA NA TGTGCCAGCTCCCAAGCGAGGGCAGGAGGACGTTTCTTGGATACGCAGTATTTT CASSQARAGGRFLDTQYF
13 TRBJ1-1 TRBV11-2 TRBD1 NA TGTGCCAGCAGCTTAACAGGGGGCACTGAAGCTTTCTTT CASSLTGGTEAFF
15 TRBJ1-1 TRBV5-1 NA NA TGCGCCAGCAGCTTGATTGGGAGAGGGAACACTGAAGCTTTCTTT CASSLIGRGNTEAFF
16 TRBJ2-3 TRBV5-1 TRBD2 NA TGCGCCAGCAGCCTCTTCGGACTAGCGAGGACAGATACGCAGTATTTT CASSLFGLARTDTQYF
14 TRBJ2-5 TRBV11-2 NA NA TGTGCCAGCAGCTTGCAGTTGTACCAAGAGACCCAGTACTTC CASSLQLYQETQYF
15 TRBJ1-2 TRBV4-3 TRBD1 few TGCGCCAGCAGCCTCGACAGGGGCCGAGCCTATGGCTACACCTTC CASSLDRGRAYGYTF
16 TRBJ2-7 TRBV27 TRBD2 NA TGTGCCAGCAGTTTATTTAGGAGCGGGAGACCCTACGAGCAGTACTTC CASSLFRSGRPYEQYF
19 TRBJ2-6 TRBV5-1 NA NA TGCGCCAGCAGCTTGGTTTTCAGTACCGCACGCTCTGGGGCCAACGTCCTGACTTTC CASSLVFSTARSGANVLTF
15 TRBJ2-7 TRBV7-9 TRBD2 NA TGTGCCAGCAGCTTATATCTAGCGGGAGACAGCGAGCAGTACTTC CASSLYLAGDSEQYF
16 TRBJ1-2 TRBV28 TRBD1 NA TGTGCCAGCAGTTTTCGCACAGGGGGGGACCGGTATGGCTACACCTTC CASSFRTGGDRYGYTF
14 TRBJ1-1 TRBV5-1 TRBD1 NA TGCGCCAGCAGCGGACAGGTCGGGGGTCCTGAAGCTTTCTTT CASSGQVGGPEAFF
13 TRBJ2-7 TRBV30 NA few TGTGGTTTGCTCGTGGACAGTACCTACGAGCAGTACTTC CGLLVDSTYEQYF
15 TRBJ2-1 TRBV28 TRBD2 NA TGTGCCAGCAGTTCCCCCGGGACTACCTACAATGAGCAGTTCTTC CASSSPGTTYNEQFF
14 TRBJ1-2 TRBV27 TRBD1 NA TGTGCCAGCAGTTGGGGGACAGGGGCCTACGGCTACACCTTC CASSWGTGAYGYTF
15 TRBJ2-3 TRBV7-2 NA NA TGTGCCAGCAGCTTACAACCCAGGGCTACAGATACGCAGTATTTT CASSLQPRATDTQYF
15 TRBJ2-3 TRBV30 TRBD2 NA TGCGCCTGGACACCAATAGCGGGAACTGGAGATACGCAGTATTTT CAWTPIAGTGDTQYF
14 TRBJ2-1 TRBV7-9 TRBD1 NA TGTGCCAGCAGCGCCCGGGACAGTTACAATGAGCAGTTCTTC CASSARDSYNEQFF
13 TRBJ2-3 TRBV6-5 NA few TGTGCCAGCAGTCCCCACGGGACAGATACGCAGTATTTT CASSPHGTDTQYF
14 TRBJ2-5 TRBV9 TRBD1 NA TGTGCCAGCAGCCTAGGGACAGGACAAGAGACCCAGTACTTC CASSLGTGQETQYF
13 TRBJ1-2 TRBV5-1 TRBD1 once TGCGCCAGCAGCCTCGGGACAGGGAATGGCTACACCTTC CASSLGTGNGYTF
15 TRBJ2-2 TRBV4-1 TRBD1 NA TGCGCCAGCAGCCCTGGACAGGGCCACACCGGGGAGCTGTTTTTT CASSPGQGHTGELFF
14 TRBJ2-2 TRBV27 NA NA TGTGCCAGCAGTTTTCCAGGGGTGAACGGGGAGCTGTTTTTT CASSFPGVNGELFF
19 TRBJ2-7 TRBV15 TRBD1 few TGTGCCACCAGCAGAGATTTAGCTGCCGGGACAGGGGTCTCCTACGAGCAGTACTTC CATSRDLAAGTGVSYEQYF
14 TRBJ2-7 TRBV7-2 NA NA TGTGCCAGCAGCTTAAGTTTGACTACCGGCGAGCAGTACTTC CASSLSLTTGEQYF
15 TRBJ1-3 TRBV5-8 TRBD1 NA TGTGCCAGCAGCTTTGGACAGGGTCTTGGAAACACCATATATTTT CASSFGQGLGNTIYF
14 TRBJ1-2 TRBV9 TRBD1 NA TGTGCCAGCAGCCTACTCCCGGGACAGGGAGTCTACACCTTC CASSLLPGQGVYTF
12 TRBJ1-1 TRBV30 NA NA TGTGCCGCCCGAACGGGTCACACTGAAGCTTTCTTT CAARTGHTEAFF
16 TRBJ2-2 TRBV7-9 NA once TGTTCCAGCAGCTTTGTTCTAGGATCGAACACCGGGGAGCTGTTTTTT CSSSFVLGSNTGELFF
13 TRBJ1-1 TRBV29-1 NA NA TGCAGCGTTGCGCAGAAAATGAACACTGAAGCTTTCTTT CSVAQKMNTEAFF